This T cell receptor (beta chain) was sequenced during a study of blood T cells in healthy people across ages. Study-level background: About one barcoded beta molecule per two T cells was captured by template switching.

Next came a second PCR, run for about 7 to 12 cycles, which used a sample-barcoded 5' primer along with a J-beta primer mix. TCRdb recomputed calls from the 5' RACE reads with MiXCR, one row per CDR3 protein. The sample has roughly 730,000 distinct CDR3 sequences, roughly 56% seen once. Study outcomes and limitations: PBMCs went unsorted, and a conclusive naive versus antigen-experienced comparison was therefore prevented.

As to this clonotype: The target antigen is unknown.

The length of the CDR3 is 16 residues. The germline V gene has CDR1 MGHDK and CDR2 SYGVNS. The V gene is TRBV25-1, the J gene TRBJ2-5, with 10 bases matching TRBD1. Judging by the DNA end, TRBJ2-7 fits better; the J call may be wrong. The sample comprised blood. This TCR came from a middle-aged man in good health. CDR3 amino acids: CASSEYDGTGDDEQYF. In DNA form, the CDR3 reads TGTGCCAGCAGTGAATACGACGGGACAGGGGACGACGAGCAGTACTTC.